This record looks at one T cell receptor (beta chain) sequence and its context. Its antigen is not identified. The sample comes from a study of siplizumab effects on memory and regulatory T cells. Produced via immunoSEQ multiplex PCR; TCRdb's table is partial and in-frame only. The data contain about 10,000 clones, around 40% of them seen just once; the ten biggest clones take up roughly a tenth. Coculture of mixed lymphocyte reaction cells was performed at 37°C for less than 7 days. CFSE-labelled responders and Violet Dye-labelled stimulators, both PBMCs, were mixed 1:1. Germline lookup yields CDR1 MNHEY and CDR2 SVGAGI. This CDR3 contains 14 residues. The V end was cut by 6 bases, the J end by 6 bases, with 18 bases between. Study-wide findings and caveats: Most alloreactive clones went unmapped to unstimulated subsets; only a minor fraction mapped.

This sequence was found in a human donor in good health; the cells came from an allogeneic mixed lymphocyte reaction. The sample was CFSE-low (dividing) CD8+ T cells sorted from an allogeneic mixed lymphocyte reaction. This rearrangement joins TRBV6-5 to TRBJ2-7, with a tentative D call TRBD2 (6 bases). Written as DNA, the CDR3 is TGTGCCAGCAGAGGGGAGGCACAATCCCCCGAGCAGTACTTC. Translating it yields CASRGEAQSPEQYF.